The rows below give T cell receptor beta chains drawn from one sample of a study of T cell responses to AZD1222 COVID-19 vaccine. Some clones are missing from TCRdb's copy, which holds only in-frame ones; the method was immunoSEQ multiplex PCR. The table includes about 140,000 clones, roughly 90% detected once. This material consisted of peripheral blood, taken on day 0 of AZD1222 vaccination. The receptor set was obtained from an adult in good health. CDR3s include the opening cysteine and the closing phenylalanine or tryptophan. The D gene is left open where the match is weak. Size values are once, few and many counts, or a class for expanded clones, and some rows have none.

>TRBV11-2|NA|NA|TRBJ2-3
CASSLVGGAGGDTQYF
TGTGCCAGCAGCTTAGTTGGAGGGGCCGGGGGAGATACGCAGTATTTT
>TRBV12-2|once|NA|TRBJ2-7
CASRLAKRIKQGVGYEQYF
TGTGCAAGTCGCTTAGCGAAACGTATAAAGCAGGGGGTCGGCTACGAGCAGTACTTC
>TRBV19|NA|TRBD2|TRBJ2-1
CASSMGLGNEQFF
TGTGCCAGTAGTATGGGACTAGGGAATGAGCAGTTCTTC
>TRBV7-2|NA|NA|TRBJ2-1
CASSFTVALSLYNEQFF
TGTGCCAGCAGCTTCACCGTGGCCCTCTCCCTCTACAATGAGCAGTTCTTC
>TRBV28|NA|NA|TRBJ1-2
CASSLPPGHYGYTF
TGTGCCAGCAGTTTACCCCCGGGGCACTATGGCTACACCTTC
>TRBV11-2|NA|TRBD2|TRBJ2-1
CASSLIGSGSYNEQFF
TGTGCCAGCAGCTTAATAGGTAGCGGGTCCTACAATGAGCAGTTCTTC
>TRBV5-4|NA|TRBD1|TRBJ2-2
CASSFTGDTGELFF
TGTGCCAGCAGCTTCACAGGGGACACCGGGGAGCTGTTTTTT
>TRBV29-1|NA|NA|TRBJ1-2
CSGSWDYGYTF
TGCAGCGGATCATGGGACTATGGCTACACCTTC
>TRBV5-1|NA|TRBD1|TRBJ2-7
CASSSPGTDGLRPYEQYF
TGCGCCAGCAGCTCACCGGGGACAGACGGTCTCCGCCCCTACGAGCAGTACTTC
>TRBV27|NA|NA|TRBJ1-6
CATMTAGSYNSPLHF
TGTGCCACCATGACCGCGGGGTCCTATAATTCACCCCTCCACTTT
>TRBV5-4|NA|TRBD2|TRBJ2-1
CASSSGLSRNEQFF
TGTGCCAGCAGCTCGGGACTATCTCGGAATGAGCAGTTCTTC
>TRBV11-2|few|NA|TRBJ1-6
CASSPEGVSPLHF
TGTGCCAGCAGCCCCGAAGGGGTCTCACCCCTCCACTTT
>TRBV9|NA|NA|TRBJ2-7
CASGVSAEPYEQYF
TGTGCCTCTGGGGTGTCGGCAGAACCTTACGAGCAGTACTTC
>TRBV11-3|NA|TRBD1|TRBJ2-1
CASSHRDSYNEQFF
TGTGCCAGCAGCCACCGGGACAGCTACAATGAGCAGTTCTTC
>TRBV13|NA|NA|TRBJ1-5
CASSVGSNQPQHF
TGTGCCAGCAGCGTGGGGAGCAATCAGCCCCAGCATTTT
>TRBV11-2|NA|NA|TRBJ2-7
CASSSTGTEKQYF
TGTGCCAGCAGCTCTACCGGGACGGAAAAGCAGTACTTC
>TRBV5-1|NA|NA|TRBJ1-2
CASSPAGTNYGYTF
TGCGCCAGCAGCCCGGCCGGGACAAACTATGGCTACACCTTC
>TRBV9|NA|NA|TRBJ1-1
CASSVGTDRNTEAFF
TGTGCCAGCAGCGTAGGGACAGACCGGAACACTGAAGCTTTCTTT
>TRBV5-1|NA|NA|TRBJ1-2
CASSLADNYGYTF
TGCGCCAGCAGCTTGGCCGATAACTATGGCTACACCTTC
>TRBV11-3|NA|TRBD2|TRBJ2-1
CASSLVGPSGFDEQFF
TGTGCCAGCAGCTTAGTGGGTCCTAGCGGGTTTGATGAGCAGTTCTTC
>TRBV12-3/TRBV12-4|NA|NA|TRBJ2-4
CASSFGGREHF
TGTGCCAGCAGTTTTGGGGGGCGCGAGCACTTC
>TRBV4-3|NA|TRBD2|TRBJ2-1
CASSQEPELAGFNEQFF
TGCGCCAGCAGCCAAGAACCGGAGTTAGCGGGATTTAATGAGCAGTTCTTC
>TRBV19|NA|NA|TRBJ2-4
CASSFQGSGNIQYF
TGTGCCAGTAGTTTCCAGGGGTCTGGGAACATTCAGTACTTC
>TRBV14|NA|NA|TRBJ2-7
CASSIGGVPDSYEQYF
TGTGCCAGCAGTATTGGAGGGGTTCCTGACTCCTACGAGCAGTACTTC
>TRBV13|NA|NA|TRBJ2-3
CASSLTRDTQYF
TGTGCCAGCAGTCTTACCCGAGATACGCAGTATTTT